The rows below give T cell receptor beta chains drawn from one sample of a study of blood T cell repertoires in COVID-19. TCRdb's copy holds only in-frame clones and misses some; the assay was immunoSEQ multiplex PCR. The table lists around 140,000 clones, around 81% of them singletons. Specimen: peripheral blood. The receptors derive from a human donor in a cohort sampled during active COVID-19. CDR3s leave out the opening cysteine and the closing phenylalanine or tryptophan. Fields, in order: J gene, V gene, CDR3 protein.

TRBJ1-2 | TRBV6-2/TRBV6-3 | ASSSGQDYGYT
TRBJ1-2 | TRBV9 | ASSVGGGAYGYT
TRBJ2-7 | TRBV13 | ASSYGTSGRVWEQY
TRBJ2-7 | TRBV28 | ASSLGRAYEQY
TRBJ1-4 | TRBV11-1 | ASRRTGVGEKLF
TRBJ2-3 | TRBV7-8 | ASSLSKDRYTDTQY
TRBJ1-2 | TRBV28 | ASSPPEREALPGYT
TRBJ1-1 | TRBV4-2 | ASSQEGEGLNTEAF
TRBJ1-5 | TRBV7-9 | ASSDGQGSNQPQH
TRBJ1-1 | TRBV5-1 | ASSLVGTGGNTEAF
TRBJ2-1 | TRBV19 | ASSNSGTSGYNEQF
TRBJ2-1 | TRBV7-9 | ASTSPNEQF
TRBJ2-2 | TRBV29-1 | SVVTSGSGELF
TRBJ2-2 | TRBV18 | ASSPQGPSTGELF
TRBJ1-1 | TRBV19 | ASSIDSGGTEAF
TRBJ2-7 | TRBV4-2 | ASSQSTGYHYEQY
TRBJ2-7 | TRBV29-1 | SVGPLGGEQY
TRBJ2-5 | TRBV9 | ASSANQETQY
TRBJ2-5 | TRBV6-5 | ASRTTVSETQY
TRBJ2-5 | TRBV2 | ASTRTSTLGTQY
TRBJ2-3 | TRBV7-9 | ASSFGWDTSTDTQY
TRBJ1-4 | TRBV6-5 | ASGQGPNEKLF
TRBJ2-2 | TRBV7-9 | ASSSRPTGLAGGAGELF
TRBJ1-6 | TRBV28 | ASGRTGVSPLH
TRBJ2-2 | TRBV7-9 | ASSSTSAANTGELF
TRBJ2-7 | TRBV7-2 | ASSGKGRTDPN